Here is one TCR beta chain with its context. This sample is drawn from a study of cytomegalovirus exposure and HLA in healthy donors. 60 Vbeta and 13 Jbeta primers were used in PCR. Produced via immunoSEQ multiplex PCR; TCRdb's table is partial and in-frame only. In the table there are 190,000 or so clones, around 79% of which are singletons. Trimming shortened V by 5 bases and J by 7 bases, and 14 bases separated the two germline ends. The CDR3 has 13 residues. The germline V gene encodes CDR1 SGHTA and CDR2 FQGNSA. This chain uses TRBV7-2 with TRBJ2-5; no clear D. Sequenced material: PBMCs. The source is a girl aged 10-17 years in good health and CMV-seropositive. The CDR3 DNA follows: TGTGCCAGCAGCCTTCCATCCCCGGGGACCCAGTACTTC. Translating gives CASSLPSPGTQYF.